One sample yielded the 14 T cell receptor beta chains listed below, sequenced in a study of cytomegalovirus exposure and HLA in healthy donors. With 60 Vbeta and 13 Jbeta primers, the PCR was carried out. This table comes from immunoSEQ multiplex PCR, and its TCRdb copy is limited to in-frame clones, with some not included. The sample has fewer than 200,000 clones, 80% seen once. Sequenced sample: PBMCs. Source of these receptors: a woman aged 50 to 60 in good health and CMV-seropositive.

The chain employs TRBV6-5 and TRBJ2-7, with TRBD1 identical over 8 bases. Per the germline V gene, CDR1 is MNHEY and CDR2 is SVGAGI. V lost 4 bases, J lost 5 bases, and 4 bases stayed unmatched. The length of the CDR3 is 13 residues. The CDR3 nucleotides are TGTGCCAGCAGTTTCCAGGGGGCCCACGAGCAGTACTTC. Encoded protein: CASSFQGAHEQYF.

The J gene is TRBJ1-1, the V gene TRBV10-3; D may be TRBD1 (5 bases). V was cut by 6 bases and J by 3 bases, with 11 bases left in between. CDR1 and CDR2 (germline): ENHRY, SYGVKD. The CDR3 loop spans 13 amino acids. The CDR3 region is CAIRRRDDTEAFF. The CDR3 DNA reads TGTGCCATCAGGAGGAGGGACGACACTGAAGCTTTCTTT.

Worth noting for this clone: Other DNA variants within this sample encode the same CDR3. This chain connects TRBV19 to TRBJ1-1; D possibly corresponds to TRBD1 (6 bases). From germline, CDR1 is LNHDA and CDR2 SQIVND (reference sequence). The CDR3 consists of 14 residues. Trimming cost V 1 base and J 1 base, with 7 bases left between them. The CDR3 region has the DNA TGTGCCAGTAGTATAGGGACAGAGAACACTGAAGCTTTCTTT. Translating it yields CASSIGTENTEAFF.

V gene TRBV18 combines with J gene TRBJ2-2; D is unclear. The CDR3 runs 16 residues. V shed 6 bases and J shed 2 bases, with 16 bases lying between them. Germline V gives CDR1 KGHSH, CDR2 LQKENI. CDR3 sequence: CASSPNPEPNTGELFF. CDR3 nucleotides: TGTGCCAGCTCGCCAAACCCGGAGCCCAACACCGGGGAGCTGTTTTTT.

The rearrangement uses TRBV10-1 and TRBJ2-5; possibly TRBD1 for D (5 bases). Near its end, the DNA agrees better with TRBJ2-7, so the J call may be wrong. CDR3 length equals 18 residues. Germline values: CDR1 WNHNN, CDR2 SYGVQD (reference sequence). The CDR3 is CASSRDRLLRGIAYEQYF. In nucleotides, the CDR3 is TGCGCCAGCAGCCGAGACCGTCTCCTTAGGGGAATTGCCTACGAGCAGTACTTC.

This rearrangement joins TRBV6-5 to TRBJ2-1, with D perhaps matching TRBD1 (5 bases). Germline V CDR1 and CDR2: MNHEY, SVGAGI. The ends were cut back, 2 bases at V and 12 bases at J, with 17 bases in the middle. CDR3 size: 14 residues. CDR3 protein: CASSYPGVRGAQFF. The CDR3 coding sequence is TGTGCCAGCAGTTACCCCGGAGTTAGGGGCGCGCAGTTCTTC.

The chain links TRBV25-1 to TRBJ2-1; TRBD2 is a possible D gene (5 bases). In germline, CDR1 is MGHDK, CDR2 SYGVNS. The CDR3 extends over 17 amino acids. V was trimmed by 3 bases and J by 7 bases, leaving 22 bases between them. The CDR3 reads CASSDPRPGRGWNEQFF. As DNA, the CDR3 is TGTGCCAGCAGTGACCCCCGCCCCGGACGGGGTTGGAATGAGCAGTTCTTC.

This clone was observed a few times. The V gene is TRBV2, the J gene TRBJ2-5; TRBD2 matches 9 bases. V gave up 4 bases and J gave up 5 bases; unmatched junction bases: 2. This CDR3 comprises 13 residues. The germline V gene encodes CDR1 SNHLY and CDR2 FYNNEI. CDR3 in amino acids: CASSGSGRETQYF. The CDR3 DNA reads TGTGCCAGCAGTGGAAGCGGGAGGGAGACCCAGTACTTC.

The genes are TRBV18 and TRBJ2-1; a weak D match, TRBD2 (5 bases). V was trimmed by 0 bases and J by 9 bases, leaving 6 bases between them. In germline, CDR1 is KGHSH, CDR2 LQKENI. The CDR3 runs to 12 residues. Here the CDR3 reads CASSPPEGEQFF. Here the CDR3 DNA reads TGTGCCAGCTCACCACCTGAGGGTGAGCAGTTCTTC.

This chain uses TRBV2 with TRBJ2-3, with D perhaps matching TRBD2 (6 bases). In germline, CDR1 is SNHLY, CDR2 FYNNEI. The CDR3 contains 15 residues. V was clipped by 5 bases and J by 5 bases, with 17 bases between them. CDR3 loop: CASSRREVGVDTQYF. The CDR3 nucleotides are TGTGCCAGCAGTCGCAGGGAGGTGGGTGTAGATACGCAGTATTTT.

This chain joins TRBV19 and TRBJ1-3, with TRBD1 identical over 8 bases. This CDR3 has 16 amino acids. Trimming took 7 bases from V and 4 from J; bases not matched to a gene: 12. The germline CDR1 and CDR2 sequences are LNHDA and SQIVND (reference sequence). This CDR3 reads CASIGTGRAQGNTIYF. The CDR3 DNA reads TGTGCCAGTATAGGGACAGGCCGGGCCCAAGGAAACACCATATATTTT.

The chain is built from TRBV7-6 and TRBJ2-5; the match to TRBD1 covers 9 bases. The J call may be faulty, since TRBJ2-7 better matches the DNA end. This CDR3 is 17 amino acids long. Germline lookup yields CDR1 SGHVS and CDR2 FNYEAQ. The chain's CDR3 is CASSLGGGQGSPYEQYF. The CDR3 DNA reads TGTGCCAGCAGCTTAGGGGGAGGACAGGGGAGTCCCTACGAGCAGTACTTC.

V gene TRBV19 combines with J gene TRBJ2-1, with a possible D match to TRBD2 (5 bases). Trimming left V 4 bases short and J 13 bases short, with 11 bases between. The CDR3 extends over 11 amino acids. Germline V gene data show CDR1 as LNHDA and CDR2 as SQIVND (reference sequence). CDR3 nucleotide sequence: TGTGCCAGTAGTAGAGCGGACTTTCAGTTCTTC. Translated: CASSRADFQFF.

Only a few counts were recorded for this clone. The genes are TRBV10-3 and TRBJ2-3; TRBD2 matches 11 bases. The CDR3 extends over 15 amino acids. Germline V CDR1 and CDR2: ENHRY, SYGVKD. V was pared by 4 bases and J by 7 bases, with 7 bases of the junction left unmatched. In DNA form, the CDR3 reads TGTGCCATCAGTGTAGTAGCGGGGGGGGAGAATACGCAGTATTTT. It translates to CAISVVAGGENTQYF.